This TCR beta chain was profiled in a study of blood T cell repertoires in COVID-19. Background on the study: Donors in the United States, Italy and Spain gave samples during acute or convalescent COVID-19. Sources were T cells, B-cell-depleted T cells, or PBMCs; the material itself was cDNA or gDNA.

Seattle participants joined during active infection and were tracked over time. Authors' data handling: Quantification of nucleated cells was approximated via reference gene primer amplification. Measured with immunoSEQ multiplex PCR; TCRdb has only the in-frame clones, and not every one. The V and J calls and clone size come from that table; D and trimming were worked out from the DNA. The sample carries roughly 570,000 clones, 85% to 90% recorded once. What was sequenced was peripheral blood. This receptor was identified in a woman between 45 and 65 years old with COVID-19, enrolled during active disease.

The CDR3 is CASSIRQLRGLRTGELFF. The CDR3, as DNA: TGTGCCAGTAGTATCCGACAGCTAAGGGGGCTTCGAACCGGGGAGCTGTTTTTT. This chain joins TRBV19 and TRBJ2-2, with 7 bases lining up with TRBD1. V lost 3 bases and J lost 5; bases outside the gene matches: 15. Germline V gene lookup returns CDR1 LNHDA and CDR2 SQIVND (reference sequence). This CDR3 contains 18 residues.